This note documents a single TCR beta chain sequence. No antigen is known for it. TCRdb keeps only in-frame clones here, not all; method: immunoSEQ multiplex PCR. The sample has over 30,000 clones, approximately 89% seen once. This entry is derived from a study of OX40 agonist ivuxolimab in advanced cancers. Study details: Eligibility rules accepted prior anti-PD-1, anti-PD-L1 or anti-CTLA-4 therapy, and roughly 40% had some.

Germline loops: CDR1 MDHEN, CDR2 SYDVKM. The CDR3 is 14 residues long. V dropped 5 bases and J dropped 10; count of bases not matched to a gene: 10. Broader study findings: Expanded clones belonging to CD8+ T cells outnumbered, on average, those of CD4+.

The J gene is TRBJ2-1, the V gene TRBV28; 8 nucleotides match TRBD1. The sample consisted of CD4+ or CD8+ T cells sorted from blood, taken in a trial of the OX40 agonist ivuxolimab. This receptor was taken from an adult with an advanced solid tumor such as melanoma, head and neck, liver or kidney cancer. CDR3 residues: CASSTGGQYVEQFF. The CDR3 DNA reads as TGTGCCAGCAGTACAGGGGGGCAATATGTGGAGCAGTTCTTC.